These 27 T cell receptor beta chains originate from one sample sequenced in a study of cytomegalovirus exposure and HLA in healthy donors. The PCR used 60 Vbeta and 13 Jbeta primers. TCRdb's table, derived via immunoSEQ multiplex PCR, lists solely in-frame clones and lacks some. The repertoire includes roughly 100,000 clones, 76% of them detected once, and about 7.5% sits in the top ten. The source material was PBMCs. These receptors all stem from a man aged 40-55 years in good health and CMV-seropositive.

The genes are TRBV7-9 and TRBJ1-1, with 7 nucleotides matching TRBD1. Losses at the gene ends were 3 bases for V and 4 bases for J; bases not matched to a gene: 5. CDR1 and CDR2 (germline): SEHNR, FQNEAQ (reference sequence). The CDR3 sequence is 14 residues long. CDR3 amino acids: CASSLRGRITEAFF. CDR3 coding DNA: TGTGCCAGCAGCTTGAGGGGGCGCATCACTGAAGCTTTCTTT.

This clone occurred a few times. The chain carries TRBV27 and TRBJ2-7; 7 bases match TRBD2. This CDR3 has 13 residues. The V gene end was trimmed by 2 bases and the J gene end by 8 bases; junction bases not matched to a gene: 6. Germline V gene sequence: CDR1 MNHEY, CDR2 SMNVEV (reference sequence). The CDR3 nucleotides are TGTGCCAGCAGTTTAGCGGGAGACGGCAAGCAGTACTTC. Residues: CASSLAGDGKQYF.

CDR3 amino acids: CASSRSTGGANVLTF. CDR3 in DNA: TGTGCCAGTAGTCGTTCAACGGGTGGGGCCAACGTCCTGACTTTC. This chain joins TRBV19 and TRBJ2-6, with D unresolved. This CDR3 has 15 residues. CDR1 and CDR2 from the germline V gene are LNHDA and SQIVND (reference sequence). The germline V and J ends were trimmed by 5 bases and 3 bases, with 11 bases remaining between them. The full variable domain, completed using reference TRBV19 and TRBJ2-6, is DGGITQSPKYLFRKEGQNVTLSCEQNLNHDAMYWYRQDPGQGLRLIYYSQIVNDFQKGDIAEGYSVSREKKESFPLTVTSAQKNPTAFYLCASSRSTGGANVLTFGAGSRLTVL.

The chain has TRBV2 and TRBJ1-2, with D possibly TRBD1 on 5 matching bases. Trimming took off 6 bases at V and 6 bases at J, with 17 bases between the two ends. CDR3 length: 14 amino acids. Germline values: CDR1 SNHLY, CDR2 FYNNEI. The CDR3 is CASRGRVQENGYTF. The CDR3 DNA reads TGTGCCAGCAGGGGCAGGGTGCAGGAAAATGGCTACACCTTC.

CDR3 region: CASSLPPRGPQETQYF. As DNA, the CDR3 is TGTGCCAGCAGCTTGCCCCCCCGGGGTCCTCAAGAGACCCAGTACTTC. The genes are TRBV5-4 and TRBJ2-5; D is perhaps TRBD2 (5 bases). Looked up from germline, CDR1 is SGHNT and CDR2 is YYREEE (reference sequence). The V and J ends lost 1 base and 2 bases respectively, with 15 bases between them. The CDR3 contains 16 residues. Looking up the rest from reference TRBV5-4 and TRBJ2-5 gives the full variable domain: ETGVTQSPTHLIKTRGQQVTLRCSSQSGHNTVSWYQQALGQGPQFIFQYYREEENGRGNFPPRFSGLQFPNYSSELNVNALELDDSALYLCASSLPPRGPQETQYFGPGTRLLVL.

The V gene is TRBV5-4, the J gene TRBJ2-2, with 7 bases matching TRBD2. Germline-derived CDR1 and CDR2 are SGHNT and YYREEE (reference sequence). The ends lost 4 bases at V and 3 bases at J; junction bases unmatched: 6. The CDR3 spans 15 residues. CDR3 DNA: TGTGCCAGCAGCACCGGGGGGACCTACACCGGGGAGCTGTTTTTT. It translates to CASSTGGTYTGELFF.

The chain is built from TRBV11-2 and TRBJ2-7; TRBD1 aligns across 8 bases. The CDR3 extends over 15 amino acids. The germline V gene has CDR1 SGHAT and CDR2 FQNNGV. Trimming removed 5 bases from V and 4 bases from J; junction bases left unmatched: 10. The CDR3 region is CASSPYQGAWYEQYF. CDR3 DNA sequence: TGTGCCAGCAGCCCCTATCAGGGGGCGTGGTACGAGCAGTACTTC.

In this sample, this clone turned up a few times. The V gene is TRBV7-3, the J gene TRBJ2-2; TRBD2 matches 7 bases. V shed 4 bases and J 0 bases; nucleotides not matched to a gene: 8. The CDR3 spans 17 residues. Germline values: CDR1 SGHTA, CDR2 FQGTGA. CDR3 protein: CASSSLSGGTNTGELFF. DNA for the CDR3: TGTGCCAGCAGCTCCCTCTCGGGGGGAACGAACACCGGGGAGCTGTTTTTT.

This chain connects TRBV20-1 to TRBJ1-4; D uncertain. Germline values: CDR1 DFQATT, CDR2 SNEGSKA (reference sequence). Trimming took off 6 bases at V and 7 bases at J, with 9 bases between the two ends. CDR3 length: 11 residues. CDR3 amino acids: CSASMAEKLFF. The CDR3, as DNA: TGCAGTGCCTCGATGGCTGAAAAACTGTTTTTT.

The rearrangement joins TRBV5-6 to TRBJ2-1, with a weak D call TRBD1 (6 bases). The CDR3 is made up of 13 amino acids. V was shortened by 6 bases and J by 8 bases, with 15 bases between the two germline ends. CDR1 and CDR2 from the germline V gene are SGHDT and YYEEEE. The CDR3 loop is CASIYMTGHEQFF. In DNA, the CDR3 is TGTGCCAGCATCTACATGACAGGCCATGAGCAGTTCTTC. The full variable domain, its missing parts supplied by reference TRBV5-6 and TRBJ2-1, is DAGVTQSPTHLIKTRGQQVTLRCSPKSGHDTVSWYQQALGQGPQFIFQYYEEEERQRGNFPDRFSGHQFPNYSSELNVNALLLGDSALYLCASIYMTGHEQFFGPGTRLTVL.

The genes are TRBV7-3 and TRBJ2-1, with 9 bases that match TRBD2. The CDR3 has 15 amino acids. J was trimmed by 8 bases and V by 3 bases; bases with no gene match: 8. Per germline, CDR1 SGHTA and CDR2 FQGTGA. The CDR3 region has the DNA TGTGCCAGCAGCTTGAGCGGGAGGAGGGGCGATGAGCAGTTCTTC. This translates into CASSLSGRRGDEQFF.

The chain recombines TRBV5-1 with TRBJ2-7; perhaps TRBD1 as D (5 bases). V was shortened by 0 bases and J by 7 bases, with 20 bases between the two germline ends. There are 16 residues in the CDR3. Germline values: CDR1 SGHRS, CDR2 YFSETQ. CDR3 loop: CASSLGLGEAAGEQYF. The DNA for the CDR3 is TGCGCCAGCAGCTTGGGATTAGGGGAAGCAGCTGGGGAGCAGTACTTC.

This sequence joins TRBV5-1 and TRBJ1-2; maybe TRBD1 (5 bases). The germline gives CDR1 SGHRS, CDR2 YFSETQ. There are 13 residues in the CDR3. V dropped 2 bases and J dropped 1 base, with 6 bases sitting between them. The chain's CDR3 is CASSFGGNYGYTF. CDR3 sequence (DNA): TGCGCCAGCAGCTTCGGGGGTAACTATGGCTACACCTTC.

The V and J genes are TRBV7-2 and TRBJ2-7, with TRBD2 matching over 11 bases. The CDR3 loop spans 15 amino acids. After removal of 5 bases from V and 1 base from J, the junction contained 4 bases not matched to a gene. Germline V CDR1 and CDR2: SGHTA, FQGNSA. The CDR3 reads CASSPVAGGSYEQYF. The CDR3 region has the DNA TGTGCCAGCAGCCCTGTAGCGGGAGGGTCCTACGAGCAGTACTTC.

This chain uses TRBV4-1 with TRBJ1-4; 7 positions agree with TRBD1. The germline V gene encodes CDR1 MGHRA and CDR2 YSYEKL. The V segment lost 6 bases and the J segment 8 bases; nucleotides outside the gene matches: 15. This CDR3 spans 16 amino acids. Here the CDR3 DNA reads TGCGCCAGCAGTAGGGTGGGGACAGCCGGGGACGAAAAACTGTTTTTT. Encoded protein: CASSRVGTAGDEKLFF.

The chain carries TRBV5-4 and TRBJ1-4; 8 bases line up with TRBD1. The CDR3 covers 16 residues. The trim removed 1 base at V and 3 bases at J, leaving 5 bases unmatched. The germline V gene has CDR1 SGHNT and CDR2 YYREEE (reference sequence). The CDR3 loop reads CASSLYRGQANEKLFF. The CDR3 DNA follows: TGTGCCAGCAGCTTGTACCGGGGACAGGCTAATGAAAAACTGTTTTTT.

V and J are TRBV2 and TRBJ2-3, with 7 bases identical to TRBD1. Unmatched junction bases numbered 19, after V lost 6 bases and J lost 1 base. Germline V CDR1 and CDR2: SNHLY, FYNNEI. CDR3 length equals 19 residues. CDR3 region: CASRPTDRSRGPGTDTQYF. The CDR3 DNA sequence: TGTGCCAGCAGACCTACGGACAGGTCGAGAGGGCCGGGCACAGATACGCAGTATTTT.

The chain couples TRBV9 to TRBJ2-3; D may be TRBD1 (6 bases). The germline gives CDR1 SGDLS, CDR2 YYNGEE. The CDR3 is made up of 17 amino acids. V was trimmed by 0 bases and J by 1 base, leaving 15 bases between them. Here the CDR3 DNA reads TGTGCCAGCAGCGTAGGTTTGCAGCCAGGGGGCACAGATACGCAGTATTTT. Translated: CASSVGLQPGGTDTQYF. The variable domain in full, with the rest retrieved from reference TRBV9 and TRBJ2-3, is DSGVTQTPKHLITATGQRVTLRCSPRSGDLSVYWYQQSLDQGLQFLIQYYNGEERAKGNILERFSAQQFPDLHSELNLSSLELGDSALYFCASSVGLQPGGTDTQYFGPGTRLTVL.

This CDR3 reads CASSSTGLVPGELFF. The CDR3, as DNA: TGTGCCAGCAGCTCCACGGGACTAGTTCCCGGGGAGCTGTTTTTT. The chain recombines TRBV7-9 with TRBJ2-2; 8 bases are a match to TRBD2. Germline CDR1 reads SEHNR; CDR2 reads FQNEAQ (reference sequence). V was pared by 4 bases and J by 6 bases, with 7 bases of the junction left unmatched. This CDR3 has 15 amino acids.

The chain joins TRBV30 to TRBJ1-2; 7 bases align to TRBD1. Trimming cost V 3 bases and J 8 bases; bases outside gene matches: 15. Germline V CDR1 and CDR2: GTSNPN, SVGIG (reference sequence). The length of the CDR3 is 15 residues. The CDR3 region is CAWRDGDSPFSGYTF. The CDR3 DNA is TGTGCCTGGAGAGACGGGGACAGTCCTTTTAGCGGCTACACCTTC.

The chain carries TRBV2 and TRBJ2-2; TRBD1 matches at 8 bases. With V trimmed by 4 bases and J by 3 bases, 1 base remained unmatched. Germline CDR1 SNHLY, CDR2 FYNNEI. CDR3 length: 14 amino acids. Here the CDR3 reads CASSGQGYTGELFF. CDR3 nucleotide sequence: TGTGCCAGCAGTGGACAGGGGTACACCGGGGAGCTGTTTTTT.

This chain links TRBV2 with TRBJ2-1; TRBD1 agrees at 10 bases. CDR1 and CDR2 from the germline V gene are SNHLY and FYNNEI. CDR3 length: 15 residues. The trim removed 1 base at V and 6 bases at J, leaving 3 bases unmatched. CDR3 residues: CASSEGGTGVNEQFF. The CDR3 DNA is TGTGCCAGCAGTGAAGGGGGGACAGGGGTCAATGAGCAGTTCTTC.

V usage is TRBV7-2 and J usage is TRBJ1-3; D gene unclear. Trimming cost V 0 bases and J 1 base, with 4 bases left between them. The CDR3 spans 14 residues. Germline V gives CDR1 SGHTA, CDR2 FQGNSA. CDR3 coding DNA: TGTGCCAGCAGCTTAGCCTTTTCTGGAAACACCATATATTTT. It translates to CASSLAFSGNTIYF. Variable domain in full (rest from reference TRBV7-2 and TRBJ1-3): GAGVSQSPSNKVTEKGKDVELRCDPISGHTALYWYRQSLGQGLEFLIYFQGNSAPDKSGLPSDRFSAERTGGSVSTLTIQRTQQEDSAVYLCASSLAFSGNTIYFGEGSWLTVV.

A few counts support this clone. This sequence joins TRBV7-6 and TRBJ2-1, with D uncertain. Germline V gives CDR1 SGHVS, CDR2 FNYEAQ. The CDR3 runs to 11 residues. Trimming stripped 5 bases from V and 5 bases from J, with 4 bases between. CDR3 in amino acids: CASSTNNEQFF. Written as DNA, the CDR3 is TGTGCCAGCAGCACTAACAATGAGCAGTTCTTC.

This rearrangement joins TRBV15 to TRBJ2-7; D is unclear. Germline CDR1 and CDR2: LNHNV and YYDKDF (reference sequence). V was shortened by 0 bases and J by 6 bases, with 9 bases between the two germline ends. The CDR3 loop spans 13 amino acids. CDR3 sequence reads: CATSRERPSEQYF. CDR3 bases: TGTGCCACCAGCAGAGAGCGGCCTAGCGAGCAGTACTTC.

V and J are TRBV6-1 and TRBJ1-1; 10 nucleotides align to TRBD1. V dropped 7 bases and J dropped 5; count of bases not matched to a gene: 10. This CDR3 contains 15 residues. The germline CDR1 and CDR2 sequences are MNHNS and SASEGT. This chain's CDR3 is CASIWTGGAFTEAFF. The CDR3 DNA reads as TGTGCCAGCATATGGACAGGGGGAGCCTTTACTGAAGCTTTCTTT.

The CDR3 nucleotides are TGCGCCAGCAGCCCTTTGGCTAGCGGGTACAATGAGCAGTTCTTC. This translates into CASSPLASGYNEQFF. The rearrangement joins TRBV4-3 to TRBJ2-1; TRBD2 matches 8 bases. Germline values: CDR1 LGHNA, CDR2 YSLEER. The trim removed 4 bases at V and 4 bases at J, leaving 6 bases unmatched. The CDR3 totals 15 residues.